The clone carrying this T cell receptor (beta chain) was counted a few times. Its antigen remains unknown. These data are taken from a study of T cells in Graves' hyperthyroidism and ophthalmopathy. The CDR3 loop spans 13 amino acids. The junction had 7 bases not matched to a gene; V was cut back by 6 bases and J by 6 bases. Germline values: CDR1 DFQATT, CDR2 SNEGSKA (reference sequence). A lack of ophthalmopathy progression within 18 months defined stable Graves' hyperthyroidism. Exclusion followed for patients with uncontrolled infection, other autoimmune disease, pregnancy or lactation. Every diagnosis used clinical symptoms, serum thyroxine and TRAb, thyroid ultrasound and orbital computed tomography. General study points: Among clonotypes expanded in thyroid above 0.001, most were also found in blood.

Amplification targeted TCR beta CDR3 regions from RNA transcripts. The TCR CDR3 was amplified in a first-round RT-PCR using the HTBI primer set. MiXCR, applied by TCRdb to the multiplex PCR reads, yields one record per CDR3 protein. Of about 700,000 distinct CDR3 sequences detected, 14% appear once; the ten largest clones hold 9.5% to 13%. This TCR was recovered from a woman aged 18-29 years with Graves' hyperthyroidism. The J gene is TRBJ2-1, the V gene TRBV20-1; TRBD2 aligns across 8 bases. The sequenced sample was blood. The CDR3 region is CSAGPAGANEQFF. CDR3 nucleotides: TGCAGTGCGGGACCAGCGGGAGCCAATGAGCAGTTCTTC.